One sample yielded the 22 T cell receptor beta chains listed below, sequenced in a study of beta chain features in type 1 diabetes. Antigen specificity for these receptors is unknown. All of the isolated RNA was reverse transcribed, so expressed TCRB transcripts were sequenced. Here immunoSEQ multiplex PCR was the method, and the copy in TCRdb shows in-frame clones only, minus some. The table has 230,000 or so clones, around 15% seen once. Study-wide points: TCRB CDR3 length was moderately but significantly reduced in all four CD4+ subsets of Type 1 diabetes patients.

The sequencing input was naive CD4+ T cells from blood. These receptors were collected from a man aged 25-45 years with type 1 diabetes.

The J gene is TRBJ2-5, the V gene TRBV7-2; TRBD1 matches 9 bases. V lost 5 bases and J lost 1; bases outside the gene matches: 8. This CDR3 region has 16 residues. Germline CDR1 and CDR2: SGHTA and FQGNSA. In nucleotides, the CDR3 is TGTGCCAGCAGCCCGCGGACAGGGGCCTCCCAAGAGACCCAGTACTTC. This gives the protein CASSPRTGASQETQYF.

The sample holds a few counts of this clone. The CDR3 coding sequence is TGTGCCAGCAGTTTAACCCCAGGCAGCTTCTCCGAGCAGTACTTC. It codes for CASSLTPGSFSEQYF. This rearrangement joins TRBV28 to TRBJ2-7; D remains ambiguous. CDR1 and CDR2 from the germline V gene are MDHEN and SYDVKM. Trimming took 2 bases from V and 6 from J, leaving 17 bases between them. The CDR3 spans 15 residues.

This clone showed up just a few times. The V gene is TRBV25-1, the J gene TRBJ2-7, with TRBD2 matching 14 bases. Germline V gene lookup returns CDR1 MGHDK and CDR2 SYGVNS. V lost 6 bases, J lost 6 bases, and 13 bases stayed unmatched. The CDR3 runs to 17 residues. The CDR3 DNA is TGTGCCAGCAGGGGGACTAGCGGGAGCATTAGGAGTGTCGAGCAGTACTTC. This codes for CASRGTSGSIRSVEQYF.

Of note for this clone: The identical CDR3 is also encoded by other nucleotide sequences in the sample. The chain links TRBV5-1 to TRBJ2-1, with 8 positions matching TRBD2. This CDR3 region has 16 residues. From germline, CDR1 is SGHRS and CDR2 YFSETQ. Germline trimming cut 4 bases from V and 0 bases from J; bases unmatched to any gene: 6. This CDR3 reads CASSPTSGSSYNEQFF. The CDR3 DNA sequence: TGCGCCAGCAGCCCGACCAGCGGGAGCTCCTACAATGAGCAGTTCTTC.

This clone was counted a few times. This sequence joins TRBV20-1 and TRBJ1-2; D remains ambiguous. V was trimmed by 6 bases and J by 8 bases, leaving 13 bases between them. The CDR3 has 11 amino acids. From germline, CDR1 is DFQATT and CDR2 SNEGSKA (reference sequence). The CDR3, as DNA: TGCAGTGCCCCGGGATCCTTAGGCTACACCTTC. Translated: CSAPGSLGYTF.

This clone was counted a few times. Other DNA sequences in the sample encode the same CDR3. The chain links TRBV7-9 to TRBJ2-7; D is uncertain. CDR3 length: 11 residues. CDR1 SEHNR and CDR2 FQNEAQ come from the germline V gene (reference sequence). Trimming stripped 2 bases from V and 4 bases from J, with 3 bases between. The CDR3 nucleotides are TGTGCCAGCAGCTTAACTTACGAGCAGTACTTC. Its protein is CASSLTYEQYF.

The chain combines TRBV7-2 with TRBJ1-4; D may be TRBD1 (6 bases). The germline V gene encodes CDR1 SGHTA and CDR2 FQGNSA. V shed 4 bases and J shed 8 bases, with 17 bases lying between them. The CDR3 loop spans 15 amino acids. CDR3 region: CASSSRGDTLEKLFF. The CDR3 nucleotides are TGTGCCAGCAGCTCCAGAGGGGACACTTTAGAAAAACTGTTTTTT.

This clone was seen only a few times. This rearrangement joins TRBV9 to TRBJ2-5, with D tentatively TRBD2 (6 bases). CDR3 length: 15 residues. Germline lookup yields CDR1 SGDLS and CDR2 YYNGEE. V was cut by 3 bases and J by 5 bases, with 17 bases left in between. The CDR3 here is CASSASGSQGETQYF. CDR3 DNA sequence: TGTGCCAGCAGCGCTTCCGGGAGCCAAGGGGAGACCCAGTACTTC.

The J gene is TRBJ2-7, the V gene TRBV7-3, with D uncertain. Deletions cut 3 bases from V and 1 base from J, with 1 base between. Germline lookup yields CDR1 SGHTA and CDR2 FQGTGA. There are 11 residues in the CDR3. The CDR3: CASSFSYEQYF. Here the CDR3 DNA reads TGTGCCAGCAGCTTTTCCTACGAGCAGTACTTC.

V and J are TRBV9 and TRBJ2-7, with TRBD1 matching 9 bases. This CDR3 has 16 residues. From germline, CDR1 is SGDLS and CDR2 YYNGEE. V was pared by 0 bases and J by 4 bases, with 8 bases of the junction left unmatched. The CDR3 spells CASSVEAGQGMYEQYF. In DNA, the CDR3 is TGTGCCAGCAGCGTAGAGGCGGGACAGGGCATGTACGAGCAGTACTTC. Full variable domain (remainder filled in from reference TRBV9 and TRBJ2-7): DSGVTQTPKHLITATGQRVTLRCSPRSGDLSVYWYQQSLDQGLQFLIQYYNGEERAKGNILERFSAQQFPDLHSELNLSSLELGDSALYFCASSVEAGQGMYEQYFGPGTRLTVT.

This clone was seen only a few times. The rearrangement uses TRBV5-1 and TRBJ2-7; 9 bases are a match to TRBD1. J lost 0 bases, V lost 0 bases, and 7 bases had no gene match. Germline-derived CDR1 and CDR2 are SGHRS and YFSETQ. This CDR3 contains 17 residues. CDR3 loop: CASSLVLGTGSSYEQYF. CDR3 nucleotide sequence: TGCGCCAGCAGCTTGGTCCTCGGGACAGGGAGCTCCTACGAGCAGTACTTC.

The CDR3 here is CASRTGQDYEQYF. The DNA of the CDR3 is TGTGCCAGCAGGACGGGACAGGACTACGAGCAGTACTTC. The chain employs TRBV28 and TRBJ2-7; 8 bases match TRBD1. Per germline, CDR1 MDHEN and CDR2 SYDVKM. Trimming took 6 bases from V and 3 from J; bases not matched to a gene: 4. The CDR3 is made up of 13 amino acids.

This chain connects TRBV4-1 to TRBJ2-5; D unresolved. The CDR3 totals 14 residues. Germline values: CDR1 MGHRA, CDR2 YSYEKL. V was pared by 4 bases and J by 2 bases, with 11 bases between. The CDR3 protein is CASSPSLNQETQYF. The DNA for the CDR3 is TGCGCCAGCAGCCCCTCATTGAATCAAGAGACCCAGTACTTC.

In regard to this clone: Different DNA sequences within this sample yield the same CDR3. The chain has TRBV5-6 and TRBJ2-7, with a weak D call TRBD2 (5 bases). This CDR3 contains 12 residues. Germline V gives CDR1 SGHDT, CDR2 YYEEEE. Trimming shortened V by 1 base and J by 4 bases, and 6 bases separated the two germline ends. In DNA form, the CDR3 reads TGTGCCAGCAGCTTGAGAGGGTACGAGCAGTACTTC. This sequence encodes CASSLRGYEQYF.

This clone has just a few counts. The chain has TRBV28 and TRBJ2-7; D is unclear. This CDR3 comprises 12 residues. Germline CDR1 MDHEN, CDR2 SYDVKM. V shed 5 bases and J shed 0 bases, with 5 bases lying between them. CDR3 DNA: TGTGCCAGCAGTACGCACTCCTACGAGCAGTACTTC. As protein: CASSTHSYEQYF.

V gene TRBV30 combines with J gene TRBJ2-7, with 10 nucleotides matching TRBD1. The CDR3 extends over 14 amino acids. Germline values: CDR1 GTSNPN, CDR2 SVGIG (reference sequence). The junction had 5 bases not matched to a gene; V was cut back by 3 bases and J by 3 bases. CDR3 in DNA: TGTGCCTGGAGCCTGACAGGGGGCTTCTACGAGCAGTACTTC. It translates to CAWSLTGGFYEQYF.

The V call is TRBV7-8, the J call TRBJ2-1; TRBD2 matches at 12 bases. CDR1 is SGHVS, CDR2 FQNEAQ, per germline. V lost 5 bases to trimming and J lost 8 bases; unmatched junction nucleotides: 4. The CDR3 is 14 amino acids. The chain's CDR3 is CASSQTSGSDEQFF. DNA for the CDR3: TGTGCCAGCAGCCAGACTAGCGGGAGTGATGAGCAGTTCTTC.

The rearrangement uses TRBV9 and TRBJ2-5, with D hard to call. Between the trimmed V and J ends, which lost 3 bases and 4 bases, there was a span of 10 bases. The CDR3 runs to 13 residues. Germline CDR1 and CDR2: SGDLS and YYNGEE. The CDR3 DNA follows: TGTGCCAGCAGCGGACACGGTGCAGAGACCCAGTACTTC. Its translation: CASSGHGAETQYF. Drawing the rest from reference TRBV9 and TRBJ2-5, the complete variable domain is DSGVTQTPKHLITATGQRVTLRCSPRSGDLSVYWYQQSLDQGLQFLIQYYNGEERAKGNILERFSAQQFPDLHSELNLSSLELGDSALYFCASSGHGAETQYFGPGTRLLVL.

This sequence joins TRBV25-1 and TRBJ2-5; D remains ambiguous. There are 11 residues in the CDR3. V shed 3 bases and J shed 7 bases, with 6 bases lying between them. Per the germline V gene, CDR1 is MGHDK and CDR2 is SYGVNS. CDR3 residues: CASSDRWTQYF. The CDR3 DNA is TGTGCCAGCAGTGACCGGTGGACCCAGTACTTC. Combining the CDR3 with reference TRBV25-1 and TRBJ2-5 gives the whole variable domain EADIYQTPRYLVIGTGKKITLECSQTMGHDKMYWYQQDPGMELHLIHYSYGVNSTEKGDLSSESTVSRIRTEHFPLTLESARPSHTSQYLCASSDRWTQYFGPGTRLLVL.

The chain recombines TRBV18 with TRBJ2-1; 13 bases align to TRBD2. Trimming at V came to 6 bases and at J to 6 bases, leaving 5 bases not matched to a gene. CDR1 is KGHSH and CDR2 is LQKENI in the germline V gene. This CDR3 spans 15 amino acids. The CDR3 sequence: CASSLGLAGANEQFF. CDR3 bases: TGTGCCAGCTCGCTTGGACTAGCGGGAGCCAATGAGCAGTTCTTC.

This clone was recorded a few times. The V and J genes are TRBV2 and TRBJ2-4; no clear D. With 8 bases removed from V and 8 bases from J, the gap between germline ends came to 7 bases. The CDR3 has 10 residues. The germline V gene encodes CDR1 SNHLY and CDR2 FYNNEI. The CDR3 loop reads CASGIDIQYF. CDR3 in DNA: TGTGCCAGCGGAATCGACATTCAGTACTTC.

In its sample, this clone was seen a few times. The chain is built from TRBV25-1 and TRBJ2-5; 7 bases are shared with TRBD2. CDR1 is MGHDK, CDR2 SYGVNS, per germline. This CDR3 has 14 amino acids. Trimming took 1 base from V and 5 from J; bases not matched to a gene: 4. In DNA, the CDR3 is TGTGCCAGCAGTGAATCGGGGGGATCGGAGACCCAGTACTTC. Translation: CASSESGGSETQYF.